These T cell receptor beta chains were read from a single sample in a study of tumor and adjacent non-tumor tissue in lung cancer. One entry per CDR3 protein results from TCRdb running MiXCR on the multiplex PCR reads. The repertoire has 120,000 or so distinct CDR3 sequences, 84% of them found once; the top ten carry approximately 24%. The source material was lung tumor tissue. These receptors all come from a man between 65 and 85 years old with non-small cell lung cancer. The CDR3 runs from the conserved cysteine through the conserved F or W. The order of the fields is CDR3 length, clone size, J gene, V gene, D gene, CDR3 protein, CDR3 DNA. A D gene is named only where the DNA matches it firmly. The size field is filled for only some rows; it gives once, few, many or a size class.

>14|-|TRBJ2-3|TRBV4-2|-
CANSRGGVTDTQYF
TGTGCCAATTCGAGAGGGGGTGTGACAGATACGCAATATTTC
>18|-|TRBJ1-1|TRBV28|-
CASTSAEGVMIYDTEAFF
TGTGCCAGCACCTCCGCGGAGGGGGTGATGATCTACGACACTGAAGCTTTCTTT
>16|-|TRBJ2-2|TRBV11-2|TRBD1
CTSSLVGTGVPGELFF
TGTACCAGCAGCTTAGTGGGCACAGGGGTTCCCGGGGAGCTTTTTTTT
>16|-|TRBJ1-6|TRBV11-3|-
CASSLDATGGRGEQSF
TGTGCCAGCAGCTTAGATGCCACGGGGGGCAGGGGTGAGCAGTCCTTT
>14|many|TRBJ2-1|TRBV14|TRBD2
CASSVSGSYNEQFF
TGTGCCAGCTCTGTTAGCGGGTCCTACAATGAGCAGTTCTTC
>16|-|TRBJ2-7|TRBV28|-
CASIPWGEQGSYEQYF
TGTGCCAGCATTCCTTGGGGGGAACAGGGCTCCTACGAGCAGTACTTT
>15|-|TRBJ2-1|TRBV10-2|-
CPSRSPGPSSHEQFF
TGCCCGAGCAGGTCACCGGGACCCTCTTCTCATGAGCAGTTCTTC
>16|-|TRBJ2-7|TRBV4-1|TRBD2
CASSRTLAGEGDVQYF
TGCGCGAGTAGCCGGACACTAGCGGGAGAGGGGGACGTGCAGTACTTC
>16|-|TRBJ2-3|TRBV6-5|-
CASSRLPGRWIDTRYF
TGTGCCAGCAGCCGACTCCCGGGACGGTGGATCGATACGCGGTATTTT
>19|-|TRBJ2-5|TRBV11-1|-
CASSPPPEVRKDFQETHYF
TGTGCCAGCAGCCCGCCCCCGGAGGTCAGGAAGGACTTCCAAGAGACCCATTACTTC
>16|large|TRBJ2-3|TRBV28|TRBD2
CASSFSSGRGTDTQYF
TGTGCCAGCAGTTTCTCCAGCGGGAGAGGAACAGATACGCAGTATTTT
>15|-|TRBJ1-5|TRBV6-2/TRBV6-3|-
CTSSQNLEGNQSQHF
TGTACCAGTAGTCAGAACCTGGAAGGCAATCAGTCCCAGCATTTT
>16|once|TRBJ2-1|TRBV6-1|-
CASTLRGGSWSNEQFF
TGTGCCAGCACTCTAAGGGGGGGCTCCTGGTCCAATGAGCAGTTCTTC
>17|-|TRBJ2-3|TRBV11-2|TRBD2
CANSPRLAGGHRDTQCF
TGTGCCAACAGCCCTAGACTAGCGGGGGGGCATCGAGATACGCAGTGCTTT
>17|-|TRBJ1-1|TRBV20-1|TRBD1
CSARDGETGDSITEAFF
TGCAGTGCTAGAGACGGCGAGACAGGGGACTCGATCACTGAAGCTTTCTTT
>18|-|TRBJ2-3|TRBV5-5|TRBD2
CASSLQSPAGGLTDRQYF
TGTGCCAGCAGCTTGCAATCTCCCGCGGGGGGGCTCACAGATAGGCAGTATTTT
>11|-|TRBJ2-2|TRBV10-2|-
CARSDIGELFF
TGCGCCAGAAGTGACATCGGGGAGCTGTTTTTT
>12|-|TRBJ1-1|TRBV10-3|-
CAISESDTEAFF
TGTGCCATCAGTGAGAGCGACACTGAGGCTTTCTTT
>12|-|TRBJ2-7|TRBV29-1|-
CSVDYGSYEQYF
TGCAGCGTTGATTATGGCTCCTACGAGCAGTACTTC
>17|-|TRBJ2-1|TRBV4-3|-
CASSQDPGRAEYNEQFF
TGCGCCAGCAGCCAAGACCCAGGGCGAGCTGAATACAATGAGCAATTCTTC
>13|-|TRBJ2-7|TRBV2|-
CTSSVIRGYEQYF
TGTACCAGCAGTGTCATTCGGGGCTACGAGCAGTACTTC
>14|once|TRBJ2-2|TRBV13|-
CASSITGTTGELFF
TGTGCCAGCAGTATAACCGGGACAACCGGGGAACTGTTTTTT
>14|-|TRBJ1-1|TRBV6-1|-
CASTKARRHTEAFF
TGTGCCAGCACCAAGGCTCGGCGGCATACTGAAGCTTTCTTT
>15|-|TRBJ2-5|TRBV24-1|TRBD2
CASSDLSRGGETQYF
TGTGCCAGCAGTGATTTGAGCCGGGGGGGAGAGACCCAATACTTC
>17|-|TRBJ2-5|TRBV6-5|TRBD1
CVSSSAGTGFPQKTQCF
TGTGTCAGCAGTTCCGCCGGGACAGGGTTCCCACAAAAGACCCAGTGCTTC
>13|-|TRBJ2-1|TRBV12-3/TRBV12-4|-
CASCLVSGTQQFF
TGTGCCAGCTGTTTAGTTTCTGGGACCCAGCAGTTTTTC
>15|-|TRBJ1-6|TRBV6-5|-
CVSSYSDSKNSPLHF
TGTGTCAGCAGTTATTCCGACAGTAAAAATTCACCCCTTCACTTT